These 20 T cell receptor beta chains came from one sample sequenced in a study of T cells after yellow fever vaccination. TCRdb redid the calling of the 5' RACE reads with MiXCR, one entry per CDR3 protein. The sample holds some 130,000 distinct CDR3 sequences, around 6.3% seen once. Sequenced material: CD4+ T cells sorted from PBMCs, taken 10 days after the yellow fever booster vaccination. The receptors shown here come from a man aged 25-45 years who received the YFV17D yellow fever vaccine.

This clonotype was detected many times. The chain recombines TRBV5-6 with TRBJ2-2; perhaps TRBD2 as D (5 bases). V shed 3 bases and J shed 5 bases, with 20 bases lying between them. Germline CDR1 reads SGHDT; CDR2 reads YYEEEE. The CDR3 is 17 residues long. The CDR3 spells CASSSPPLRVGTGELFF. CDR3 coding DNA: TGTGCCAGCAGCTCGCCCCCTTTGCGGGTGGGGACCGGGGAGCTGTTTTTT.

There are many counts of this clonotype. The chain is built from TRBV2 and TRBJ2-1; maybe TRBD2 (6 bases). The V gene's germline CDR1 is SNHLY and CDR2 FYNNEI. The CDR3 is 14 amino acids. V was cut by 7 bases and J by 6 bases, with 16 bases left in between. CDR3 bases: TGTGCCAGCAAGGTCGAGCGGGCCAGCAATGAGCAGTTCTTC. Translation: CASKVERASNEQFF. Full variable domain (outside the CDR3, taken from reference TRBV2 and TRBJ2-1): EPEVTQTPSHQVTQMGQEVILRCVPISNHLYFYWYRQILGQKVEFLVSFYNNEISEKSEIFDDQFSVERPDGSNFTLKIRSTKLEDSAMYFCASKVERASNEQFFGPGTRLTVL.

This clonotype appeared many times. CDR3 region: CAISESTQNTIYF. The CDR3 DNA follows: TGTGCCATCAGTGAGTCGACTCAAAACACCATATATTTT. The chain links TRBV10-3 to TRBJ1-3, with no clear D. Germline V gene sequence: CDR1 ENHRY, CDR2 SYGVKD. The ends were cut back, 0 bases at V and 6 bases at J, with 6 bases in the middle. The CDR3 runs to 13 residues.

Many counts were recorded for this clonotype. This chain uses TRBV6-1 with TRBJ2-1; 10 bases are a match to TRBD1. The CDR3 contains 16 residues. Germline lookup yields CDR1 MNHNS and CDR2 SASEGT. Unmatched junction bases numbered 13, after V lost 7 bases and J lost 7 bases. This CDR3 reads CASNARTGGMWNEQFF. CDR3 nucleotides: TGTGCCAGCAACGCTAGGACAGGGGGAATGTGGAATGAGCAGTTCTTC.

Ten or more counts support this clonotype. The chain links TRBV6-2 or TRBV6-3 to TRBJ2-1; TRBD2 agrees at 10 bases. This CDR3 region has 18 residues. Germline V gene lookup returns CDR1 MNHEY and CDR2 SVGEGT. The ends lost 4 bases at V and 0 bases at J; junction bases unmatched: 9. Here the CDR3 reads CASSSGTSALSSYNEQFF. For the CDR3, the DNA is TGTGCCAGCAGTTCCGGGACTAGCGCCTTAAGCTCCTACAATGAGCAGTTCTTC.

Only a few counts were recorded for this clonotype. The genes are TRBV5-1 and TRBJ2-3; D remains ambiguous. V was trimmed by 8 bases and J by 2 bases, leaving 15 bases between them. This CDR3 contains 14 residues. Germline V gives CDR1 SGHRS, CDR2 YFSETQ. The CDR3 DNA follows: TGCGCCAGTCGCTTGGCTCCCTCCACAGATACGCAGTATTTT. This encodes CASRLAPSTDTQYF.

This clonotype came up many times. The chain couples TRBV3-1 to TRBJ1-3; tentatively, D is TRBD1 (6 bases). Trimming removed 4 bases from V and 1 base from J, with 17 bases in between. From germline, CDR1 is LGHDT and CDR2 YNNKEL (reference sequence). This CDR3 is built from 17 residues. The CDR3 region has the DNA TGTGCCAGCAGCCCCCGGGCGGGGGGGCGGTCTGGAAACACCATATATTTT. It yields the protein CASSPRAGGRSGNTIYF.

The chain links TRBV19 to TRBJ1-3; perhaps TRBD1 as D (5 bases). This CDR3 comprises 12 residues. Looked up from germline, CDR1 is LNHDA and CDR2 is SQIVND (reference sequence). CDR3 residues: CGSTRPGHTIYF. CDR3 bases: TGTGGGAGTACGCGTCCGGGACACACCATATATTTT.

In its sample, this clonotype was seen many times. This chain links TRBV5-1 with TRBJ2-5; 11 bases agree with TRBD2. This CDR3 spans 16 amino acids. The J segment lost 4 bases and the V segment lost 2 bases, leaving 7 bases of the junction unmatched. The germline V gene has CDR1 SGHRS and CDR2 YFSETQ. CDR3 amino acids: CASSFSLAGGGETQYF. In DNA form, the CDR3 reads TGCGCCAGCAGCTTCTCGCTAGCGGGGGGCGGAGAGACCCAGTACTTC.

This clonotype was observed many times. The V call is TRBV5-1, the J call TRBJ1-1, with TRBD1 as a possible D gene (5 bases). Germline CDR1 is SGHRS and CDR2 is YFSETQ. V was pared by 4 bases and J by 7 bases, with 11 bases between. CDR3 length: 12 amino acids. The CDR3 loop is CASSLGHNEAFF. In nucleotides, the CDR3 is TGCGCCAGCAGCCTTGGACATAATGAAGCTTTCTTT.

The V call is TRBV7-2, the J call TRBJ2-2; D gene uncertain. CDR1 SGHTA and CDR2 FQGNSA come from the germline V gene. The V and J ends lost 4 bases and 5 bases respectively, with 8 bases between them. The CDR3 length is 13 residues. DNA of the CDR3: TGTGCCAGCAGCTCACAGTTAACCGGGGAGCTGTTTTTT. Its protein product is CASSSQLTGELFF.

This clonotype was recorded many times. The V gene is TRBV5-1, the J gene TRBJ2-6, with D tentatively TRBD2 (6 bases). This CDR3 is built from 18 residues. Trimming removed 4 bases from V and 0 bases from J, with 17 bases in between. The germline V gene encodes CDR1 SGHRS and CDR2 YFSETQ. The CDR3 protein is CASSTPSVGGSGANVLTF. CDR3 bases: TGCGCCAGCAGCACTCCCTCGGTGGGGGGCTCTGGGGCCAACGTCCTGACTTTC.

This clonotype occurred many times. The chain has TRBV28 and TRBJ2-1, with D maybe TRBD1 (6 bases). Trimming took 4 bases from V and 13 from J, leaving 11 bases between them. The CDR3 extends over 11 amino acids. Looked up from germline, CDR1 is MDHEN and CDR2 is SYDVKM. The CDR3 sequence: CASSWGTRQFF. The CDR3 coding sequence is TGTGCCAGCAGTTGGGGGACACGTCAGTTCTTC.

This clonotype was recorded many times. This chain links TRBV9 with TRBJ2-2; D is perhaps TRBD2 (5 bases). With 4 bases removed from V and 6 bases from J, the gap between germline ends came to 10 bases. Germline values: CDR1 SGDLS, CDR2 YYNGEE. The CDR3 has 13 amino acids. The DNA for the CDR3 is TGTGCCAGCAGCCCTAGCTTAGCCGGGGAGCTGTTTTTT. Its translation: CASSPSLAGELFF.

This clonotype showed up many times. The chain recombines TRBV24-1 with TRBJ2-1, with 13 bases lining up with TRBD2. The CDR3 is 14 residues long. V gave up 7 bases and J gave up 5 bases; unmatched junction bases: 1. The germline V gene has CDR1 KGHDR and CDR2 SFDVKD. CDR3 amino acids: CATRGLAGNNEQFF. The CDR3 region has the DNA TGTGCCACCAGGGGACTAGCGGGAAACAATGAGCAGTTCTTC.

This clonotype was detected many times. V is TRBV3-1 and J is TRBJ1-2; D not certain. The germline V gene encodes CDR1 LGHDT and CDR2 YNNKEL (reference sequence). CDR3 length equals 12 residues. Trimming shortened V by 1 base and J by 6 bases, and 6 bases separated the two germline ends. The CDR3 is CASSQVKNGYTF. The CDR3, as DNA: TGTGCCAGCAGCCAAGTGAAGAATGGCTACACCTTC.

This clonotype has ten or more counts. V is TRBV7-8 and J is TRBJ2-3; D is possibly TRBD1 (6 bases). CDR1 is SGHVS and CDR2 is FQNEAQ in the germline V gene. With 4 bases removed from V and 4 bases from J, the gap between germline ends came to 21 bases. The CDR3 length is 17 residues. Written as DNA, the CDR3 is TGTGCCAGCAGCTCATCCCGTCTCTGGGGGCTCGCAGATACGCAGTATTTT. Its translation is CASSSSRLWGLADTQYF.

This clonotype appeared many times. The CDR3 here is CSARAPQGFDQPQHF. The CDR3 bases are TGCAGTGCTAGAGCCCCACAGGGATTTGATCAGCCCCAGCATTTT. The genes are TRBV20-1 and TRBJ1-5, with D perhaps matching TRBD1 (6 bases). This CDR3 is 15 amino acids long. From germline, CDR1 is DFQATT and CDR2 SNEGSKA (reference sequence). The ends were cut back, 1 base at V and 5 bases at J, with 15 bases in the middle.

About this clonotype: This clone may be a read error of a much larger clone one base away. The chain is built from TRBV18 and TRBJ2-7, with a weak D call TRBD1 (5 bases). Germline V CDR1 and CDR2: KGHSH, LQKENI. The CDR3 length is 14 residues. CDR3 coding DNA: TGTGCCAACTCACTAATAGACAGAACCTACGAGCAGTACTTC. Translating it yields CANSLIDRTYEQYF.

This clonotype appeared many times. The chain links TRBV5-5 to TRBJ2-7; the D is unclear. The V and J ends lost 6 bases and 4 bases respectively, with 8 bases between them. Germline V gene sequence: CDR1 SGHKS, CDR2 YYEKEE (reference sequence). The CDR3 consists of 11 residues. This CDR3 is CASTTDYEQYF. Here the CDR3 DNA reads TGTGCCAGCACCACCGATTACGAGCAGTACTTC.